Listed below are T cell receptor beta chains from one sample, sequenced in a study of blood T cells in healthy people across ages. TCRdb ran MiXCR on the 5' RACE reads and lists one entry per CDR3 protein. The sample has some 730,000 distinct CDR3 sequences, about 20% seen once; the top ten hold roughly 22%. Sequencing input: blood. The source of these receptors is a man in his 70s in good health. Each CDR3 is given without its conserved first and last residue. Each record gives: clone size, V gene, D gene, J gene, CDR3 protein. D genes are given only for firm matches. The size of a clone is reported for some rows only, either as once, few or many, or as a class for expanded clones.

size: .; V: TRBV29-1; D: .; J: TRBJ1-2; CDR3: SVEVSAMGAGGYT
size: .; V: TRBV20-1; D: TRBD2; J: TRBJ2-1; CDR3: SARFASGGSYNEQF
size: few; V: TRBV5-1; D: .; J: .; CDR3: ASSLGAGVEQY
size: .; V: TRBV7-3; D: .; J: TRBJ2-1; CDR3: ASSRLGGLGNEQF
size: .; V: TRBV7-9; D: .; J: TRBJ2-3; CDR3: AGGGEGSTDTQY
size: .; V: TRBV12-3/TRBV12-4; D: .; J: TRBJ1-6; CDR3: ASSPQVGRPGSPLH
size: .; V: TRBV28; D: .; J: TRBJ2-3; CDR3: ASNYGDTSTDTQY
size: .; V: TRBV5-6; D: .; J: TRBJ2-7; CDR3: ASSNEPYEQY
size: .; V: TRBV12-3/TRBV12-4; D: .; J: TRBJ1-1; CDR3: ASGYRVGSVTEAF
size: few; V: TRBV4-1; D: TRBD2; J: TRBJ2-5; CDR3: ASSQEGLGPETQY
size: .; V: TRBV12-3/TRBV12-4; D: .; J: TRBJ2-4; CDR3: ASSLGGFLAKNIQY
size: .; V: TRBV12-3/TRBV12-4; D: .; J: TRBJ1-1; CDR3: ASSFQEGLRAF
size: few; V: TRBV12-3/TRBV12-4; D: TRBD1; J: TRBJ1-2; CDR3: ASSWTGALGYGYT
size: few; V: TRBV12-3/TRBV12-4; D: TRBD1; J: TRBJ2-7; CDR3: ASRRTGVAYEQY
size: .; V: TRBV7-2; D: TRBD2; J: TRBJ2-4; CDR3: ASSPRGLAGWEGKNIQY
size: .; V: TRBV24-1; D: .; J: TRBJ2-7; CDR3: ATSDPRWSYEQY
size: .; V: TRBV9; D: TRBD2; J: TRBJ2-2; CDR3: ASSIAGRGELF
size: .; V: TRBV3-1; D: .; J: TRBJ2-7; CDR3: ASSQMGANEQY
size: .; V: TRBV20-1; D: .; J: .; CDR3: SARDGRGRQETQY